The rows below give T cell receptor beta chains drawn from one sample of a study of Graves' ophthalmopathy and Graves' hyperthyroidism. TCRdb re-called the multiplex PCR reads through MiXCR, storing one row per CDR3 protein. The data show under 350,000 distinct CDR3 sequences, with under 20% seen just once and 12% held by the top ten. The sample consisted of peripheral blood. The source of these receptors is an adult man with Graves' ophthalmopathy. Each CDR3 is given with its conserved first and last residue. Fields, in order: clone size, V gene, J gene, D gene, CDR3 DNA, CDR3 protein. A D gene is named only where the DNA matches it firmly. Size values are once, few and many counts, or a class for expanded clones, and some rows have none.

many	TRBV6-1	TRBJ2-5	TRBD1	TGTGCCAGCAGTCCTCAAGGACAGGGGGTTGAGACCCAGTACTTC	CASSPQGQGVETQYF
many	TRBV5-8	TRBJ2-7	TRBD1	TGTGCCAGCAGCTTGGGGACAGGGGGCTCCTATAAGCAGTACTTC	CASSLGTGGSYKQYF
many	TRBV20-1	TRBJ1-1	TRBD1	TGCAGTGCTAAGCACAGGGGGGACACTGAAGCTTTCTTT	CSAKHRGDTEAFF
many	TRBV12-3/TRBV12-4	TRBJ1-5	NA	TGTGCCAGCAGTTATCGGCAGGGTGGGATTGATCAGCCCCAGCATTTT	CASSYRQGGIDQPQHF
NA	TRBV20-1	TRBJ1-5	TRBD1	TGCAGTTCAGGGGGCAAGGGCAATCAGCCCCAGCATTTT	CSSGGKGNQPQHF
many	TRBV6-1	TRBJ1-1	NA	TGTGCCAGCAGTGATAGCCCTGAAGCTTTCTTT	CASSDSPEAFF
many	TRBV29-1	TRBJ1-2	NA	TGCAGCGTTAAGCGCGGGACAACGGCTAACTATGGCTACACCTTC	CSVKRGTTANYGYTF
many	TRBV6-1	TRBJ2-7	TRBD1	TGTGCCAGCAGCTCATCGGGACAGGTGTCCTACGAGCAGTACTTC	CASSSSGQVSYEQYF
NA	TRBV6-1	TRBJ2-7	NA	TGTGCCAGCAGTGAAGCGCCCGGAGCCTACGAGCAGTACTTC	CASSEAPGAYEQYF
many	TRBV20-1	TRBJ2-2	TRBD2	TGCAGTGCTACTAGCGGGAGCCACACCGGGGAGCTGTTTTTT	CSATSGSHTGELFF
NA	TRBV7-2	TRBJ2-7	TRBD2	TGTGCCAGCAGTACCCAGCGGGATACTTACGAGCAGTACTTC	CASSTQRDTYEQYF
many	TRBV5-1	TRBJ2-3	TRBD2	TGCGCCAGCAGCTCCGCGTCTGGCGGGAGAGTGGATACGCAGTATTTT	CASSSASGGRVDTQYF
many	TRBV2	TRBJ2-2	NA	TGTGCCAGCAGTGAAGAAAGCTGGGGGGAGCTGTTTTTT	CASSEESWGELFF
many	TRBV4-1	TRBJ2-5	NA	TGCGCCAGCAGCCAAGTGGGGGAAGAGACCCAGTACTTC	CASSQVGEETQYF
NA	TRBV5-1	TRBJ1-2	TRBD1	TGCGCCAGCAGCCCGGACAGGGGAGCGCGTGGCTACACCTTC	CASSPDRGARGYTF
many	TRBV28	TRBJ2-7	NA	TGTGCCAGCAGTTTGGAGTCCCGAAGGGGGACGTACGAGCAGTACTTC	CASSLESRRGTYEQYF
many	TRBV6-5	TRBJ1-5	TRBD1	TGTGCCAGCAGTTACTCAGACAGGGTAGGCCAGCCCCAGCATTTT	CASSYSDRVGQPQHF
many	TRBV20-1	TRBJ2-7	TRBD2	TGCAGTGCACCGGGACTAGCTTTATACGAGCAGTACTTC	CSAPGLALYEQYF
many	TRBV7-6	TRBJ2-2	NA	TGTGCCAGCAGCTTAGTTGTCGAAGGACTACTTAACACCGGGGAGCTGTTTTTT	CASSLVVEGLLNTGELFF
many	TRBV29-1	TRBJ2-7	TRBD1	TGCAGCGTCAGCCCCGGGACAGGGGACGAGCAGTACTTC	CSVSPGTGDEQYF
NA	TRBV27	TRBJ1-2	NA	TGTGCCAGCAGTCCCGCGGCCTCACATGGCTACACCTTC	CASSPAASHGYTF
many	TRBV7-8	TRBJ2-5	TRBD2	TGTGCCAGCAGTTCGACCGGACTAGCGGGGGGCGGGCAAGAGACCCAGTACTTC	CASSSTGLAGGGQETQYF
many	TRBV6-5	TRBJ1-5	NA	TGTGCCAGCAGTTACGTGGGGGCTTACGAGCCCCAGCATTTT	CASSYVGAYEPQHF
many	TRBV15	TRBJ1-1	NA	TGTGCCACCAGCAGTACAGGAAACACTGAAGCTTTCTTT	CATSSTGNTEAFF
many	TRBV18	TRBJ2-5	NA	TGTGCCAGCTCACCAGCACAGCGGGTGGCCCAGTACTTC	CASSPAQRVAQYF
many	TRBV12-3/TRBV12-4	TRBJ2-7	NA	TGTGCCAGCAGTCTCGGAGGCCTGTCGGCGTACTTC	CASSLGGLSAYF
NA	TRBV6-1	TRBJ1-5	TRBD1	TGTGCCAGCAGGAACAGGGGGCTCGGACAGCCCCAGCATTTT	CASRNRGLGQPQHF
NA	TRBV12-3/TRBV12-4	TRBJ2-5	TRBD2	TGTGCCAGCAAAGGGCTAGCGGGGGGGCCGGATTCGGCGGAGACCCAGTACTTC	CASKGLAGGPDSAETQYF
many	TRBV19	TRBJ1-1	NA	TGTGCCAGTAGTCCATCGTGGGGAAACACTGAAGCTTTCTTT	CASSPSWGNTEAFF
many	TRBV5-5	TRBJ1-2	NA	TGTGCCAGCAGCTTGGATTCGGCGTGGCAGCAAGGCTACACCTTC	CASSLDSAWQQGYTF
many	TRBV14	TRBJ1-2	NA	TGTGCCAGCAGTCCAAAATCGCGCTATGGCTACACCTTC	CASSPKSRYGYTF
many	TRBV19	TRBJ2-2	NA	TGTGCCAGTACAGGGGTTAGGGAGCTGTTTTTT	CASTGVRELFF
NA	TRBV7-9	TRBJ1-2	NA	TGTGCCAGCAGCTCTTCCAAGACAGCAAACTATGGCTACACCTTC	CASSSSKTANYGYTF
many	TRBV14	TRBJ2-7	NA	TGTGCCAGCAGCCAAATTGCCGGGGTGAACTACGAGCAGTACTTC	CASSQIAGVNYEQYF
many	TRBV6-1	TRBJ2-5	NA	TGTGCCAGCAGTGACCCCCCGGGTGTCGGGGAGACCCAGTACTTC	CASSDPPGVGETQYF